Sequencing of this T cell receptor (beta chain) was carried out in a study of T cells after posttransplantation cyclophosphamide. TCRdb keeps only in-frame clones here, not all; method: immunoSEQ multiplex PCR. The repertoire holds 32,000 or so clones, with roughly 90% as singletons. Material for sequencing was PBMCs. This clonotype was obtained from a woman in her thirties or forties with a blood cancer, CMV-positive, and with a related stem cell donor.

The CDR3 region is CASSQVSWGTDSFYEQYF. The DNA for the CDR3 is TGTGCCAGCAGCCAAGTCTCCTGGGGGACAGATTCCTTCTACGAGCAGTACTTC. The chain has TRBV4-2 and TRBJ2-7, with 7 bases fitting TRBD1. J was trimmed by 3 bases and V by 1 base; bases with no gene match: 15. The germline gives CDR1 LGHNA, CDR2 YNFKEQ. There are 18 residues in the CDR3.